Shown below are 8 T cell receptor beta chains from a single sample sequenced in a study of control samples from healthy donors and cancer patients. The data were produced by immunoSEQ multiplex PCR, yet TCRdb's version contains in-frame clones alone and is incomplete. The sample has about 69,000 clones; 85% to 90% are singletons. The sequenced sample consisted of PBMCs. These receptors were obtained from a man in his fifties or sixties with lung cancer.

The CDR3 sequence is CASSHVPGQGSDKGYTF. The CDR3 DNA reads TGCGCCAGCAGCCATGTCCCGGGACAGGGTTCGGATAAGGGCTACACCTTC. The chain carries TRBV4-1 and TRBJ1-2; TRBD1 matches 9 bases. CDR1 is MGHRA, CDR2 YSYEKL, per germline. The CDR3 extends over 17 amino acids. The J segment lost 8 bases and the V segment lost 3 bases, leaving 16 bases of the junction unmatched.

V is TRBV11-2 and J is TRBJ1-4; a possible D gene is TRBD1 (6 bases). The CDR3 has 17 residues. V dropped 0 bases and J dropped 7 bases, with 18 bases sitting between them. Germline-derived CDR1 and CDR2 are SGHAT and FQNNGV. The DNA of the CDR3 is TGTGCCAGCAGCTTAGATCTCACCCCCCGGGACATTGAAAAACTGTTTTTT. It translates to CASSLDLTPRDIEKLFF.

The chain uses TRBV6-4 and TRBJ1-1, with D unclear. Per germline, CDR1 MRHNA and CDR2 SNTAGT. With 2 bases removed from V and 11 bases from J, the gap between germline ends came to 12 bases. The CDR3 covers 12 residues. CDR3 residues: CASSDPPGLAFF. CDR3 nucleotides: TGTGCCAGCAGTGACCCACCCGGGTTGGCTTTCTTT.

This chain uses TRBV5-6 with TRBJ1-1; 9 nucleotides align to TRBD1. With V trimmed by 5 bases and J by 2 bases, 4 bases remained unmatched. Germline CDR1 SGHDT, CDR2 YYEEEE. The CDR3 has 14 amino acids. CDR3 DNA: TGTGCCAGCAGTCGGGACAGGGTTAACACTGAAGCTTTCTTT. Translated, it gives CASSRDRVNTEAFF.

V and J are TRBV27 and TRBJ2-7; D might be TRBD1 (6 bases). Looked up from germline, CDR1 is MNHEY and CDR2 is SMNVEV (reference sequence). V was trimmed by 4 bases and J by 0 bases, leaving 10 bases between them. The CDR3 is made up of 14 amino acids. The CDR3 nucleotides are TGTGCCAGCAGTTCAACAGGGATCTCCTACGAGCAGTACTTC. This sequence encodes CASSSTGISYEQYF.

This clone has more than one count but fewer than ten. The chain uses TRBV2 and TRBJ2-3; TRBD1 agrees at 8 bases. This CDR3 region has 13 residues. Looked up from germline, CDR1 is SNHLY and CDR2 is FYNNEI. Germline trimming cut 7 bases from V and 1 base from J; bases unmatched to any gene: 1. The CDR3 reads CASTGQGTDTQYF. In DNA form, the CDR3 reads TGTGCCAGCACGGGACAGGGCACAGATACGCAGTATTTT.

This rearrangement joins TRBV7-9 to TRBJ2-1, with D maybe TRBD2 (6 bases). Trimming left V 3 bases short and J 6 bases short, with 15 bases between. There are 15 residues in the CDR3. CDR1 is SEHNR, CDR2 FQNEAQ, per germline (reference sequence). The CDR3 is CASSFPQRVGNEQFF. In DNA form, the CDR3 reads TGTGCCAGCAGCTTCCCCCAGCGGGTTGGCAATGAGCAGTTCTTC. Filled out from reference TRBV7-9 and TRBJ2-1, the complete variable domain reads DTGVSQNPRHKITKRGQNVTFRCDPISEHNRLYWYRQTLGQGPEFLTYFQNEAQLEKSRLLSDRFSAERPKGSFSTLEIQRTEQGDSAMYLCASSFPQRVGNEQFFGPGTRLTVL.

The V gene is TRBV19, the J gene TRBJ2-2; 7 bases match TRBD1. Per the germline V gene, CDR1 is LNHDA and CDR2 is SQIVND (reference sequence). J was trimmed by 7 bases and V by 5 bases; bases with no gene match: 16. The CDR3 is made up of 17 amino acids. CDR3 in amino acids: CASSWSTRTGSDGELFF. CDR3 bases: TGTGCCAGTAGTTGGAGTACTAGGACAGGTTCGGACGGGGAGCTGTTTTTT.